Described below is a single T cell receptor beta chain sequence and its context. The target antigen is unknown. CDR1 SGHRS and CDR2 YFSETQ come from the germline V gene. The CDR3 runs to 15 residues. The trim removed 0 bases at V and 0 bases at J, leaving 3 bases unmatched. Through a sample-barcoded 5' primer and a J-beta primer mix, a second PCR was run for roughly 6 to 12 cycles. Each cDNA molecule carried a tag from a template-switch adaptor that contained 12 random nucleotides. Via MiXCR, TCRdb re-called the 5' RACE reads, giving one row per CDR3 protein. The table records 1.5 million to 2 million distinct CDR3 sequences, almost 35% of them present only once. The sample originates from a study of blood T cells in healthy people across ages. Study-level results: Long-lived donors had more naive CD4+ cells and higher diversity than aged donors. The unsorted PBMCs prevented any conclusive comparison of naive versus antigen-experienced cells.

The rearrangement links TRBV5-1 to TRBJ2-7; 7 bases are a match to TRBD1. The TCR sequence derives from a woman younger than 45 in good health. The material sequenced was blood. CDR3 nucleotides: TGCGCCAGCAGCTTGGGGGGGACAGACTCCTACGAGCAGTACTTC. This codes for CASSLGGTDSYEQYF.